The T cell receptor beta chain described here comes from a study of T cells in Graves' hyperthyroidism and ophthalmopathy. The wider study: Any treatment followed the collection of peripheral blood at initial diagnosis.

From RNA transcripts, TCR beta CDR3 regions were amplified. The HTBI set primed first-round TCR CDR3 RT-PCR. In TCRdb, the multiplex PCR reads were re-called with MiXCR into one record per CDR3 protein. The repertoire holds roughly 630,000 distinct CDR3 sequences, 15% to 19% seen once, with around 7.5% in the top ten. This clonotype was counted a few times. What it recognizes is unknown. Graves' hyperthyroidism was deemed stable absent ophthalmopathy progression within 18 months. Participants, patients aged 18 to 65, had newly diagnosed hyperthyroidism with a duration under 2 months. Whole-study results and caveats: Blood shared most expanded thyroid clonotypes above 0.001.

J lost 5 bases, V lost 1 base, and 6 bases had no gene match. This CDR3 is built from 15 residues. Per germline, CDR1 SEHNR and CDR2 FQNEAQ (reference sequence). This rearrangement joins TRBV7-9 to TRBJ2-7, with TRBD1 matching over 9 bases. The clonotype originates from a woman between 25 and 40 years old with Graves' hyperthyroidism. Sequencing was performed on blood. The CDR3 DNA sequence: TGTGCCAGCAGCTTAGTCGGGACAGGGTCCAACGAGCAGTACTTC. Its translation is CASSLVGTGSNEQYF.